This TCR beta chain was profiled in a study of blood T cells in healthy people across ages. Study results and caveats: In older individuals, TCR beta diversity per million T cells was lower, falling roughly linearly with age.

The CDR3 sequence is 13 residues long. V was shortened by 5 bases and J by 6 bases, with 13 bases between the two germline ends. The V gene's germline CDR1 is SEHNR and CDR2 FQNEAQ (reference sequence). Each sample yielded at least 7 million isolated PBMCs. The authors ran a second PCR of 7 to 11 cycles using a sample-barcoded 5' primer and a J-beta primer mix. Researchers report that a template-switch adaptor with 12 random nucleotides tagged each cDNA molecule. Using its own MiXCR run on the 5' RACE reads, TCRdb lists one record per CDR3 protein. The sample includes about 720,000 distinct CDR3 sequences, approximately 25% seen only once; the top ten take 3.7%. A few counts support this clonotype. Antigen: not known. This sample also appeared in a second study, on T cells of mothers and their children. That report notes: All donors were healthy and Caucasian; they were a few mothers and their six children.

The V gene is TRBV7-9, the J gene TRBJ2-5; D is possibly TRBD2 (6 bases). The receptor was isolated from a boy younger than 18 in good health. The source material was blood. This CDR3 reads CASSPPEGQTQYF. The CDR3 DNA is TGTGCCAGCAGCCCCCCGGAGGGTCAGACCCAGTACTTC. The full variable domain, in which reference TRBV7-9 and TRBJ2-5 provide the parts outside the CDR3, is DTGVSQNPRHKITKRGQNVTFRCDPISEHNRLYWYRQTLGQGPEFLTYFQNEAQLEKSRLLSDRFSAERPKGSFSTLEIQRTEQGDSAMYLCASSPPEGQTQYFGPGTRLLVL.